This TCR beta chain was captured in a study of early T cells in non-severe SARS-CoV-2 infection. This clonotype was observed at least ten times. From the 5' RACE reads, TCRdb called clonotypes with MiXCR, one entry per CDR3 protein. The table shows some 81,000 distinct CDR3 sequences, with 8.5% to 10% occurring only once. The sequence was collected from an adult who was a healthcare worker with PCR-confirmed SARS-CoV-2 infection or an uninfected control (not recorded which). The sample taken for sequencing was whole blood.

CDR3: CASGTGGHRTDTQYF. CDR3 DNA sequence: TGTGCTAGTGGTACCGGCGGTCATAGAACAGATACGCAGTATTTT. V and J are TRBV12-5 and TRBJ2-3; D remains unclear. Trimming shortened V by 5 bases and J by 3 bases, and 15 bases separated the two germline ends. This CDR3 spans 15 amino acids. Germline CDR1 reads LGHNT; CDR2 reads FRNRAP.